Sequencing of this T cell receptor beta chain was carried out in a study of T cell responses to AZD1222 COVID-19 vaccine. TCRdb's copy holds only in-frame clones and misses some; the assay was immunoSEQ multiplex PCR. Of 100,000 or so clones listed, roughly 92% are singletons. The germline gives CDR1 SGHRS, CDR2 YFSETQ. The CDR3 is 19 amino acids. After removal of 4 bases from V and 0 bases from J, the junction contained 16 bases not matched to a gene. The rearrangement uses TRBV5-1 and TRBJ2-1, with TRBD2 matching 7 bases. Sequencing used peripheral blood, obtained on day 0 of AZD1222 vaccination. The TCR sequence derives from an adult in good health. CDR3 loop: CASSARAVGRGSSYNEQFF. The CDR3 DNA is TGCGCCAGCAGCGCCCGGGCTGTAGGGCGGGGGAGCTCCTACAATGAGCAGTTCTTC.